These 3 T cell receptor beta chains were all obtained from the same sample, sequenced in a study of blood T cell repertoires in COVID-19. The assay was immunoSEQ multiplex PCR, and TCRdb's table has in-frame clones only and misses some. The table has 60,000 to 80,000 clones, 86% seen once. Sequenced: peripheral blood. Every receptor here comes from an elderly woman with acute or convalescent COVID-19.

The J gene is TRBJ1-2, the V gene TRBV4-1; 8 bases map to TRBD1. Germline V CDR1 and CDR2: MGHRA, YSYEKL. This CDR3 has 19 residues. V dropped 1 base and J dropped 8; count of bases not matched to a gene: 21. The CDR3 DNA reads TGCGCCAGCAGCCAAGTGGGGGCCAGGGGGCCCCCTAAACTGAGGGGCTACACCTTC. The encoded protein is CASSQVGARGPPKLRGYTF.

This chain uses TRBV5-1 with TRBJ2-2; 8 bases are shared with TRBD2. Germline V CDR1 and CDR2: SGHRS, YFSETQ. V dropped 2 bases and J dropped 2; count of bases not matched to a gene: 2. The CDR3 is 15 residues long. In DNA, the CDR3 is TGCGCCAGCAGCTTCCGGGGGGGCAACACCGGGGAGCTGTTTTTT. Its protein is CASSFRGGNTGELFF.

The rearrangement uses TRBV9 and TRBJ1-3; maybe TRBD1 (5 bases). V lost 0 bases and J lost 0, with 7 bases in between. Germline lookup yields CDR1 SGDLS and CDR2 YYNGEE. The CDR3 has 15 amino acids. DNA for the CDR3: TGTGCCAGCAGCGTAGGGACATTCTCTGGAAACACCATATATTTT. This translates into CASSVGTFSGNTIYF.